Listed here is a single T cell receptor (beta chain). Germline values: CDR1 SGHTA, CDR2 FQGNSA. V was pared by 3 bases and J by 5 bases, with 6 bases of the junction left unmatched. The CDR3 runs to 14 residues. The PCR was carried out with 60 Vbeta primers and 13 Jbeta primers. Here immunoSEQ multiplex PCR was the method, and the copy in TCRdb shows in-frame clones only, minus some. The sample lists more than 80,000 clones, roughly 73% occurring once. The sample belongs to a study of cytomegalovirus exposure and HLA in healthy donors. This clonotype was sampled from a man aged 40-50 years in good health and CMV-seronegative. The chain has TRBV7-2 and TRBJ2-5, with 7 bases aligning to TRBD2. The sequenced sample consisted of PBMCs. CDR3 in amino acids: CASSLAGVGETQYF. The CDR3 nucleotides are TGTGCCAGCAGCTTGGCGGGGGTGGGGGAGACCCAGTACTTC.